The present T cell receptor beta chain was sequenced within a study of T cells after yellow fever vaccination (dated 2019 in TCRdb). Background for the entire study: The SMART-Seq v4 Ultra Low Input RNA kit was used to prepare libraries from fractions with low cell numbers. Bulk TCR alpha and beta repertoires were sequenced longitudinally to track T-cell clones before and after primary and booster YFV17D yellow fever vaccination. Bulk PBMC replicates and cell subsets were isolated from blood drawn at multiple timepoints before and after both primary and secondary immunization. Two healthy male donors made up the cohort, one aged 18 to 30 years and the other aged 30 to 39 years.

This clonotype was picked up a small number of times. The clone's antigen remains unknown. No base-level quality is on record; no much larger clone is a single base apart. Here is what the overall study found, with its caveats: The study included only two donors, which limits how far the findings can be generalized. Computational filtering was required because FACS-sorted repertoires could contain abundant contaminating clonotypes from the bulk population. Most clones expanded after primary vaccination were re-detected after the booster (around 96% of CD4 and roughly 87% of CD8), suggesting broad memory maintenance. The secondary T-cell response was found to be weaker but faster than the primary response, with a peak reached on day 5 rather than on day 15. A small share of clonotypes was detected in both CD4 and CD8 compartments, with the overlap likely arising from convergent recombination.

Taken from the germline V gene, the CDR1 and CDR2 loops are SGHTA and FQGNSA. The trim is 5 bases for V and 9 bases for J, with a gap of 17 bases between the germline ends. Inclusive of the bounding cysteine and phenylalanine, the CDR3 is 14 residues long. Of the read, only the CDR3 DNA is kept; its 42 bases are in frame from base 1. Synthesis of TCR cDNA relied on 5'RACE template switching, a step that introduced a universal primer site along with unique molecular identifiers. Priming for cDNA synthesis came from both the TCR alpha and TCR beta constant segments. Library amplification used two PCR steps, and the second PCR step added sample barcodes and sequencing adapters. Libraries were sequenced on Illumina HiSeq 2500 (2x100 bp) or NovaSeq (2x150 bp). The authors processed their data as follows. MIGEC handled demultiplexing of reads and collapsing into UMI consensus sequences, while MiXCR performed V(D)J alignment. Vaccine-responding clonotypes were defined with edgeR using replicate PBMC samples, requiring FDR below 0.01 and a log2 fold change above 5 up to day 15. Bulk clonotypes were assigned CD4 or CD8 identity according to which sequenced CD4 or CD8 repertoire held them at higher abundance. The public reads were quality trimmed at Q25 with fastp and then assembled into clones with MiXCR by TCRdb, keeping productive beta chains. When rows share a CDR3 protein, they turn into one entry using the most common DNA and genes. Clone size and V and J calls follow TCRdb, not the original study. Here the sample has about 400,000 distinct CDR3 sequences; 11% occur a single time. Around 19% of the sample goes to the ten largest clones.

The treatment or condition tag for this specimen amounts to: live attenuated yellow fever vaccine strain. At every blood-draw timepoint, two biological replicates of bulk PBMCs were collected. A standard Ficoll-Paque protocol was used to isolate PBMCs from peripheral blood. RNA was extracted with TriZol from bulk PBMCs, CD4 and CD8 fractions, and dextramer-positive and dextramer-negative fractions. The clonotype comes from a man aged 18 to 29 who received the YFV17D yellow fever vaccine. The material was PBMCs, obtained on the day of the first yellow fever vaccination. The chain was built from TRBV7-2 and TRBJ2-1, with a tentative D gene TRBD2 over 7 matching bases. The CDR3 reads as follows: CASSLRGGHIEQFF. At the DNA level, the sequence is TGTGCCAGCAGCCTGAGGGGGGGCCACATTGAGCAGTTCTTC.